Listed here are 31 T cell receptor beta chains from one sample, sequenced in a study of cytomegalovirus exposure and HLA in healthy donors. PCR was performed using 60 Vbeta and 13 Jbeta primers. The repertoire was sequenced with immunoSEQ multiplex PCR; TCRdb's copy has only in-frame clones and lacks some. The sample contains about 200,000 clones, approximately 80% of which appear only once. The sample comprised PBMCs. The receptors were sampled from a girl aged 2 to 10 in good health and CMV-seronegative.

The chain's CDR3 is CASSDGGLGYEQYF. In nucleotides, the CDR3 is TGTGCCAGCAGCGACGGAGGATTGGGGTACGAGCAGTACTTC. The chain recombines TRBV9 with TRBJ2-7, with a weak D call TRBD2 (5 bases). Deletions cut 3 bases from V and 4 bases from J, with 14 bases between. The CDR3 covers 14 residues. Germline CDR1 SGDLS, CDR2 YYNGEE.

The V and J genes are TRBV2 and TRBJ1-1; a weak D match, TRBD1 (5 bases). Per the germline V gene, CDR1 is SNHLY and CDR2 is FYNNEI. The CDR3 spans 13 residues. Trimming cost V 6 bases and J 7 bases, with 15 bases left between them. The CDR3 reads CASSLNGHLEAFF. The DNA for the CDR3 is TGTGCCAGCAGCCTTAACGGACACCTTGAAGCTTTCTTT.

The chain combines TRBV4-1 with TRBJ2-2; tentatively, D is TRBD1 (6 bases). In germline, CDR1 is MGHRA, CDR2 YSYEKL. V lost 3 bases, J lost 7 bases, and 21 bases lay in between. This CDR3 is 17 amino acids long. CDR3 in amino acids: CASSQGPPQGVGGELFF. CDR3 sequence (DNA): TGCGCCAGCAGCCAGGGCCCCCCACAGGGCGTCGGCGGGGAGCTGTTTTTT.

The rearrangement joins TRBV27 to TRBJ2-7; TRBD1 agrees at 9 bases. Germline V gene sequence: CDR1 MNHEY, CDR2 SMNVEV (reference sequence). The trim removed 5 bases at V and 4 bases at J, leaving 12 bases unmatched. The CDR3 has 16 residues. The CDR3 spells CASSPTPLTGGYEQYF. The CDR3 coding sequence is TGTGCCAGCAGTCCAACCCCGTTGACAGGGGGGTACGAGCAGTACTTC.

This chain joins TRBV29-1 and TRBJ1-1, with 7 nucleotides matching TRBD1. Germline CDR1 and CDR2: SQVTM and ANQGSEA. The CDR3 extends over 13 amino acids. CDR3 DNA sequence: TGCAGTACCCGGACAGGCGGGTCGAGTGAAGCTTTCTTT. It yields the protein CSTRTGGSSEAFF.

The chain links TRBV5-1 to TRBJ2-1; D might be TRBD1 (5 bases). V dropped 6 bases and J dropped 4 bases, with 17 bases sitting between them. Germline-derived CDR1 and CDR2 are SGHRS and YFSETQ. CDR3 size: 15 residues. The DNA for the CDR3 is TGCGCCAGCAACAAGGACGGACACGCTTACAATGAGCAGTTCTTC. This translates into CASNKDGHAYNEQFF.

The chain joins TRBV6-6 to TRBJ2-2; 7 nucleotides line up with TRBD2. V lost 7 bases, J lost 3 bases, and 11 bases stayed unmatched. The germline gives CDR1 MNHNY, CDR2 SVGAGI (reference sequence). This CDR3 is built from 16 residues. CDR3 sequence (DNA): TGTGCCAGCACCCTCGGGAGGCAGGGATACACCGGGGAGCTGTTTTTT. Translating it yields CASTLGRQGYTGELFF.

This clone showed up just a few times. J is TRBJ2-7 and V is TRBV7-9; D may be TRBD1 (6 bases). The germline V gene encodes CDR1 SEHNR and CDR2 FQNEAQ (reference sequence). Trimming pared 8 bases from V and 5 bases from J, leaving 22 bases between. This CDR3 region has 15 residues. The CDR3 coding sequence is TGTGCCAGCCAGTCAGTCGGGACAATCGGCGACGAGCAGTACTTC. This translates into CASQSVGTIGDEQYF.

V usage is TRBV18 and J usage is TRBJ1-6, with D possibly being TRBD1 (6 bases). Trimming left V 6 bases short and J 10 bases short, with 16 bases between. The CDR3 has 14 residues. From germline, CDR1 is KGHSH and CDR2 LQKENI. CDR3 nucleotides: TGTGCCAGCTCCCCCATAATAGGGGGATCACCCCTCCACTTT. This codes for CASSPIIGGSPLHF. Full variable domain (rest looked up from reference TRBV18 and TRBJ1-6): NAGVMQNPRHLVRRRGQEARLRCSPMKGHSHVYWYRQLPEEGLKFMVYLQKENIIDESGMPKERFSAEFPKEGPSILRIQQVVRGDSAAYFCASSPIIGGSPLHFGNGTRLTVT.

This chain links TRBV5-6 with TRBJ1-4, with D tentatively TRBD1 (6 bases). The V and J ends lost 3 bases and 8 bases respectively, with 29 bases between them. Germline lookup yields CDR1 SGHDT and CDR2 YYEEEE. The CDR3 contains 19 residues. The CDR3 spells CASSSRIEGVRYSGEKLFF. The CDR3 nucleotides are TGTGCCAGCAGCTCGAGGATTGAGGGGGTCCGTTATTCGGGAGAAAAACTGTTTTTT.

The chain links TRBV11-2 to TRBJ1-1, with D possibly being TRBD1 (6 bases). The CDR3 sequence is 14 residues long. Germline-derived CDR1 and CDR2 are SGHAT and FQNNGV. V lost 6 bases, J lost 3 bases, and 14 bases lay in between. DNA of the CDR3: TGTGCCAGCAGTCTTCGGACAGAGCACACTGAAGCTTTCTTT. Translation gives CASSLRTEHTEAFF.

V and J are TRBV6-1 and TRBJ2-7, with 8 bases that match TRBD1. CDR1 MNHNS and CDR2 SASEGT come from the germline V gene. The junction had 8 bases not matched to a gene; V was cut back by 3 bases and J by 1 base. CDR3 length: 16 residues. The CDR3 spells CASSDPNRDRSYEQYF. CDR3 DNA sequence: TGTGCCAGCAGTGACCCAAATAGGGACAGGTCCTACGAGCAGTACTTC.

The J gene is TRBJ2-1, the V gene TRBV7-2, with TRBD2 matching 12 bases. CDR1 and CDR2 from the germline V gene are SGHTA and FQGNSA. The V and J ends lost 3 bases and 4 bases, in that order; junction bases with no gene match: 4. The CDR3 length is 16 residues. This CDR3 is CASSLSLAGGYNEQFF. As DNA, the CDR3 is TGTGCCAGCAGCTTGAGTCTAGCGGGAGGGTACAATGAGCAGTTCTTC.

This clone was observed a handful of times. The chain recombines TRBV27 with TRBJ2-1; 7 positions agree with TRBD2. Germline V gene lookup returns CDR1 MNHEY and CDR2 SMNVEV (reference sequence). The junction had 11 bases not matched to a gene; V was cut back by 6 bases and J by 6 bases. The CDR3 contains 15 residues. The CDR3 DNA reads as TGTGCCAGCAGGTTGACGGGGACTACGATCAATGAGCAGTTCTTC. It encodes CASRLTGTTINEQFF.

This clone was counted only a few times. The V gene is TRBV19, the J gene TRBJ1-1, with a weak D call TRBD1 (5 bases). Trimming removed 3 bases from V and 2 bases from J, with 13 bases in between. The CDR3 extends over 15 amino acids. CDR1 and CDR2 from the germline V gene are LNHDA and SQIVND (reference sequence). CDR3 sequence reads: CASSIPQVTNTEAFF. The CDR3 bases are TGTGCCAGTAGTATTCCACAGGTTACCAACACTGAAGCTTTCTTT.

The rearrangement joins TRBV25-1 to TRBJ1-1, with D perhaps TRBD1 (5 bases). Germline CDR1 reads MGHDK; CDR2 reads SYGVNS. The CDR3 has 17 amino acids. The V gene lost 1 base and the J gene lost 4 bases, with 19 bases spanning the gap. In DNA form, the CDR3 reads TGTGCCAGCAGTGAATTGAAGGGATCGGGGGACGGCACTGAAGCTTTCTTT. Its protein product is CASSELKGSGDGTEAFF.

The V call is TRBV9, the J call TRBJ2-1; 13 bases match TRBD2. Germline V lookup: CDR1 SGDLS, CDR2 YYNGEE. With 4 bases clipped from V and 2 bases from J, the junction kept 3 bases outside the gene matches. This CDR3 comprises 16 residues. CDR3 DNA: TGTGCCAGCAGCAGACTAGCGGGAGGCACCTACAATGAGCAGTTCTTC. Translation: CASSRLAGGTYNEQFF.

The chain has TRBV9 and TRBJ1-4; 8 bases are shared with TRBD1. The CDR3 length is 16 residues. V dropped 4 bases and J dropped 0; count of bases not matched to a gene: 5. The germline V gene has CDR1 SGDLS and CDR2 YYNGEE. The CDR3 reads CASSPQTGATNEKLFF. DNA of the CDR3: TGTGCCAGCAGCCCACAGACAGGGGCAACTAATGAAAAACTGTTTTTT.

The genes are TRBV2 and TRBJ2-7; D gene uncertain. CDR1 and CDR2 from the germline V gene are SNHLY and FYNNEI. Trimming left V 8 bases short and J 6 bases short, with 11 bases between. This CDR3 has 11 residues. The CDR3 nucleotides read TGTGCCAGCGGGCCCAGAATCGAGCAGTACTTC. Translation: CASGPRIEQYF.

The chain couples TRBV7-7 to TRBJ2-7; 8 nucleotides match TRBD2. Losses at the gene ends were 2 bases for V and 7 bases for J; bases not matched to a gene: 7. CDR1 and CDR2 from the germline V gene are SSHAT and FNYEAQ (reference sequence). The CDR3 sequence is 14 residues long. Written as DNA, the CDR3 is TGTGCCAGCAGCTTATTCGGGGGGGCGGTTGAGCAGTACTTC. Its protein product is CASSLFGGAVEQYF.

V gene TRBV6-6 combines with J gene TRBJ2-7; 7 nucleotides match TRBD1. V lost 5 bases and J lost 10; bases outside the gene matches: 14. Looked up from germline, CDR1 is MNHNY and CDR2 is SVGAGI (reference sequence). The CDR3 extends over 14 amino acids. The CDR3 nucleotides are TGTGCCAGCAGTCCTCCGGGCCAGGGGGATTACCAGTACTTC. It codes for CASSPPGQGDYQYF.

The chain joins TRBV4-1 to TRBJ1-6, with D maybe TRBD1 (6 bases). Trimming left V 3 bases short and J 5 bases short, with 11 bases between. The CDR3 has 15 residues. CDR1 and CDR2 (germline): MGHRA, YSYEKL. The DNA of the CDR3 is TGCGCCAGCAGCCATGGACAGCTTGATAATTCACCCCTCCACTTT. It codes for CASSHGQLDNSPLHF.

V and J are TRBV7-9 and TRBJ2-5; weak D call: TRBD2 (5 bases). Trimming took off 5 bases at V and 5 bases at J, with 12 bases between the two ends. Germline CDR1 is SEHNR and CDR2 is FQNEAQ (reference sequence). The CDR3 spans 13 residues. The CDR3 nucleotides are TGTGCCAGCAGCCCCGGGGTTTTGGAGACCCAGTACTTC. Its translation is CASSPGVLETQYF. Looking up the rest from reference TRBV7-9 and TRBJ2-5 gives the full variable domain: DTGVSQNPRHKITKRGQNVTFRCDPISEHNRLYWYRQTLGQGPEFLTYFQNEAQLEKSRLLSDRFSAERPKGSFSTLEIQRTEQGDSAMYLCASSPGVLETQYFGPGTRLLVL.

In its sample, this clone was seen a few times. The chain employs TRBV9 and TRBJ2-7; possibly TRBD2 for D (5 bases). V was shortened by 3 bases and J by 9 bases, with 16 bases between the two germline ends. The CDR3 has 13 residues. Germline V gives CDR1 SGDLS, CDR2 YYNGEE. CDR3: CASSAGEGMVQYF. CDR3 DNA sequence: TGTGCCAGCAGCGCCGGGGAAGGGATGGTGCAGTACTTC.

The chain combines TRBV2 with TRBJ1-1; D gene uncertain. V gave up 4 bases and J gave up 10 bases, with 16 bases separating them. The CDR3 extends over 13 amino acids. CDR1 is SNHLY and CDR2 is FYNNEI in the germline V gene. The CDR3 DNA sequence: TGTGCCAGCAGTGTAGGGAGAGGTCCGGGAGCTTTCTTT. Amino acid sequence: CASSVGRGPGAFF.

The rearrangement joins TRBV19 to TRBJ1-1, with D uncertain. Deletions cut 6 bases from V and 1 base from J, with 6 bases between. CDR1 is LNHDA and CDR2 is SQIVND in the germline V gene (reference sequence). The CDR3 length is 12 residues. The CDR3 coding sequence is TGTGCCAGTAGAGACAAGAACACTGAAGCTTTCTTT. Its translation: CASRDKNTEAFF.

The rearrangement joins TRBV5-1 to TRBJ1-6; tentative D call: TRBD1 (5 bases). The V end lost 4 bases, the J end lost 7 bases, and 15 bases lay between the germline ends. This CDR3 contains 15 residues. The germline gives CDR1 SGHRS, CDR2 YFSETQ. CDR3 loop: CASSRDYGFNSPLHF. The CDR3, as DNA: TGCGCCAGCAGCCGGGACTACGGTTTCAATTCACCCCTCCACTTT.

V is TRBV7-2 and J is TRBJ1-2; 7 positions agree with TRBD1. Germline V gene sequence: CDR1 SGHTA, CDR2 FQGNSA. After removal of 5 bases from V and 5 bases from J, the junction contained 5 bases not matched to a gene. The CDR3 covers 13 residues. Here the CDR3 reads CASSPRGAYGYTF. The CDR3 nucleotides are TGTGCCAGCAGCCCCAGGGGGGCTTATGGCTACACCTTC. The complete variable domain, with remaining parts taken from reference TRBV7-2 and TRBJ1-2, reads GAGVSQSPSNKVTEKGKDVELRCDPISGHTALYWYRQSLGQGLEFLIYFQGNSAPDKSGLPSDRFSAERTGGSVSTLTIQRTQQEDSAVYLCASSPRGAYGYTFGSGTRLTVV.

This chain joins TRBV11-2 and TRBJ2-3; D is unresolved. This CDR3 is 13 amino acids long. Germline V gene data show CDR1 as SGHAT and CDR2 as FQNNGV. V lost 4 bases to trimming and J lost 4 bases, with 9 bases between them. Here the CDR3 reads CASSSGAADTQYF. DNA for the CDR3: TGTGCCAGCAGCTCCGGAGCCGCAGATACGCAGTATTTT.

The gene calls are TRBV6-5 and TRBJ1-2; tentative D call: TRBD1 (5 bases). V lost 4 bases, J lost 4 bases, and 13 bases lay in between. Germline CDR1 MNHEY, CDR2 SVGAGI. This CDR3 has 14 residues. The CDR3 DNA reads TGTGCCAGCAGTTTGTCTAGACAGTCCTATGGCTACACCTTC. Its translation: CASSLSRQSYGYTF.

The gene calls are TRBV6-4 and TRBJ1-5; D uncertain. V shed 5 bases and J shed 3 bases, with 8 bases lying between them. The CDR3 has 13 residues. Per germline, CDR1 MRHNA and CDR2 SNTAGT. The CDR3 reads CASSTRVNQPQHF. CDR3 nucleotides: TGTGCCAGCAGTACTCGGGTCAATCAGCCCCAGCATTTT.